The 21 T cell receptor beta chains below all came from one sample that was sequenced in a study of immune characteristics of hereditary and idiopathic chronic pancreatitis. Total pancreatectomy with islet autotransplantation was the source of the chronic pancreatitis pancreas tissue. The repertoire was sequenced with immunoSEQ multiplex PCR; TCRdb's copy has only in-frame clones and lacks some. The repertoire holds over 11,000 clones, with less than 75% as singletons. The material sequenced was pancreas tissue with hereditary chronic pancreatitis. The receptors shown here come from a human donor with chronic pancreatitis.

V gene TRBV19 combines with J gene TRBJ2-3, with D hard to call. Germline CDR1 reads LNHDA; CDR2 reads SQIVND (reference sequence). Trimming took off 7 bases at V and 8 bases at J, with 4 bases between the two ends. This CDR3 is 9 amino acids long. The CDR3 loop reads CASKGTQYF. The CDR3, as DNA: TGTGCCAGTAAGGGTACGCAGTATTTT.

The V gene is TRBV6-7, the J gene TRBJ1-1, with a possible D match to TRBD1 (5 bases). TRBV6-7 is classed as an ORF, of uncertain function. Trimming left V 2 bases short and J 1 base short, with 17 bases between. The CDR3 spans 17 residues. The CDR3 DNA follows: TGTGCCAGCAGTTACCCCGGGGGGGGGAGGGAGAACACTGAAGCTTTCTTT. Translated, it gives CASSYPGGGRENTEAFF.

The J gene is TRBJ2-7, the V gene TRBV14; TRBD1 might be the D (5 bases). Per germline, CDR1 SGHDN and CDR2 FVKESK. Trimming stripped 0 bases from V and 4 bases from J, with 13 bases between. This CDR3 is 15 amino acids long. The CDR3 sequence: CASSQDRRAPYEQYF. DNA of the CDR3: TGTGCCAGCAGCCAAGACCGCAGGGCCCCTTACGAGCAGTACTTC.

The V gene is TRBV6-4, the J gene TRBJ2-3; tentatively, D is TRBD2 (6 bases). This CDR3 spans 15 amino acids. Germline V lookup: CDR1 MRHNA, CDR2 SNTAGT. Trimming cost V 0 bases and J 0 bases, with 7 bases left between them. The CDR3 bases are TGTGCCAGCAGTGACTCGCGGGGTAGCACAGATACGCAGTATTTT. This gives the protein CASSDSRGSTDTQYF.

The V call is TRBV28, the J call TRBJ2-6, with D perhaps matching TRBD1 (6 bases). Trimming shortened V by 2 bases and J by 0 bases, and 14 bases separated the two germline ends. Germline V lookup: CDR1 MDHEN, CDR2 SYDVKM. The CDR3 loop spans 18 amino acids. CDR3 DNA sequence: TGTGCCAGCAGTTTAGGGGGCCTCGGTCCCTCTGGGGCCAACGTCCTGACTTTC. Translation gives CASSLGGLGPSGANVLTF.

For the CDR3, the DNA is TGTGCCAGCACCTCAGGGGGCACTTCGTACGAGCAGTACTTC. Its translation is CASTSGGTSYEQYF. V usage is TRBV28 and J usage is TRBJ2-7; 8 bases are a match to TRBD1. The CDR3 extends over 14 amino acids. V was clipped by 7 bases and J by 4 bases; unmatched bases: 9. The V gene's germline CDR1 is MDHEN and CDR2 SYDVKM.

This clone was seen just once. CDR3 sequence reads: CASSRLQGGGTEAFF. The CDR3 DNA reads as TGTGCCAGCAGCCGACTACAGGGAGGAGGCACTGAAGCTTTCTTT. The chain couples TRBV6-5 to TRBJ1-1; D may be TRBD1 (6 bases). V lost 6 bases and J lost 4, with 18 bases in between. Germline-derived CDR1 and CDR2 are MNHEY and SVGAGI. This CDR3 has 15 residues.

The chain links TRBV24-1 to TRBJ2-3; maybe TRBD1 (6 bases). CDR1 and CDR2 (germline): KGHDR, SFDVKD. The CDR3 runs 16 residues. Trimming left V 4 bases short and J 0 bases short, with 13 bases between. The CDR3 DNA reads TGTGCCACCAGTGAGCCGGGACACCTGAGCACAGATACGCAGTATTTT. This sequence encodes CATSEPGHLSTDTQYF.

V and J are TRBV5-1 and TRBJ1-5; D is unclear. Between the trimmed V and J ends, which lost 1 base and 7 bases, there was a span of 12 bases. The CDR3 is 14 amino acids. Germline assignment: CDR1 SGHRS and CDR2 YFSETQ. CDR3 protein: CASSLTEGGQPQHF. CDR3 in DNA: TGCGCCAGCAGCTTGACGGAAGGTGGCCAGCCCCAGCATTTT.

The chain links TRBV2 to TRBJ2-3; tentative D call: TRBD1 (5 bases). This CDR3 is 15 amino acids long. CDR1 is SNHLY, CDR2 FYNNEI, per germline. V lost 3 bases and J lost 0, with 10 bases in between. CDR3 DNA: TGTGCCAGCAGTGACGGCAGGGCGAGCACAGATACGCAGTATTTT. The encoded protein is CASSDGRASTDTQYF. The full variable domain, in which reference TRBV2 and TRBJ2-3 provide the parts outside the CDR3, is EPEVTQTPSHQVTQMGQEVILRCVPISNHLYFYWYRQILGQKVEFLVSFYNNEISEKSEIFDDQFSVERPDGSNFTLKIRSTKLEDSAMYFCASSDGRASTDTQYFGPGTRLTVL.

This clone was detected once. The chain links TRBV7-5 to TRBJ2-3; the table's D gene call, TRBD2, was not cross checked with the DNA. TRBV7-5 is a recognized pseudogene. The CDR3 runs 18 residues. The DNA of the CDR3 is TGTGCCAGAGCGAACCTGTTCCTCCATTCGGGTTTCACAGATACGCAGTATTTT. It codes for CARANLFLHSGFTDTQYF.

The J gene is TRBJ2-2, the V gene TRBV27; 7 bases align to TRBD1. Germline V gene sequence: CDR1 MNHEY, CDR2 SMNVEV (reference sequence). The V segment lost 6 bases and the J segment 4 bases; nucleotides outside the gene matches: 5. The CDR3 has 14 amino acids. CDR3 sequence reads: CASSRTGGTGELFF. CDR3 DNA sequence: TGTGCCAGCAGCCGGACAGGAGGCACCGGGGAGCTGTTTTTT.

This clone was seen once. The chain carries TRBV29-1 and TRBJ2-1, with TRBD2 matching 10 bases. V lost 5 bases, J lost 7 bases, and 5 bases stayed unmatched. The CDR3 totals 13 residues. The germline gives CDR1 SQVTM, CDR2 ANQGSEA. The CDR3 nucleotides are TGCAGCGTTAGCGGGAGGGCCTCGAATGAGCAGTTCTTC. This sequence encodes CSVSGRASNEQFF.

The V gene is TRBV6-5, the J gene TRBJ2-1, with 12 positions matching TRBD2. The CDR3 has 14 residues. Germline values: CDR1 MNHEY, CDR2 SVGAGI. V gave up 7 bases and J gave up 9 bases; unmatched junction bases: 7. CDR3 in DNA: TGTGCCAGCATTAGACTAGCGGGAGAGGGTGAGCAGTTCTTC. This gives the protein CASIRLAGEGEQFF.

This sequence joins TRBV7-3 and TRBJ2-2; perhaps D is TRBD1 or TRBD2 (5 bases each). Trimming cost V 2 bases and J 1 base, with 5 bases left between them. The CDR3 sequence is 14 residues long. Germline V lookup: CDR1 SGHTA, CDR2 FQGTGA. CDR3 region: CASSLGGNTGELFF. The DNA of the CDR3 is TGTGCCAGCAGCTTAGGGGGGAACACCGGGGAGCTGTTTTTT.

In regard to this clone: An end of the junction differs from the germline gene, which may be a read error. This chain links TRBV7-8 with TRBJ2-3; TRBD2 aligns across 12 bases. This CDR3 contains 17 residues. The V gene's germline CDR1 is SGHVS and CDR2 FQNEAQ. The CDR3 sequence: CASRLGLAGRSTDTQYF. Here the CDR3 DNA reads TGTGCCAGCAGGTTAGGACTAGCGGGAAGGAGCACAGATACGCAGTATTTT.

The V gene is TRBV15, the J gene TRBJ2-3, with D possibly matching TRBD2 (5 bases). Trimming shortened V by 1 base and J by 2 bases, and 10 bases separated the two germline ends. The germline CDR1 and CDR2 sequences are LNHNV and YYDKDF (reference sequence). The CDR3 covers 15 residues. Here the CDR3 reads CATSRGTGSTDTQYF. The CDR3 DNA reads TGTGCCACCAGCAGAGGAACGGGGTCCACAGATACGCAGTATTTT.

Notes on this clone: The same CDR3 is also encoded by other DNA sequences in this sample. The chain is built from TRBV6-6 and TRBJ1-2; TRBD1 is a possible D gene (5 bases). In germline, CDR1 is MNHNY, CDR2 SVGAGI (reference sequence). V lost 2 bases and J 5 bases, leaving 15 bases between the germline ends. CDR3 length: 15 residues. The CDR3 DNA follows: TGTGCCAGCAGTTACAGGGATCCCAAGGGGTATGGCTACACCTTC. This codes for CASSYRDPKGYGYTF.

This clone showed up just a few times. V is TRBV6-4 and J is TRBJ2-2, with a tentative D call TRBD2 (6 bases). The CDR3 sequence is 14 residues long. V shed 7 bases and J shed 6 bases, with 15 bases lying between them. From germline, CDR1 is MRHNA and CDR2 SNTAGT. CDR3 nucleotide sequence: TGTGCCAGCAACCCGGGAGCTGAGGCCGGGGAGCTGTTTTTT. Translated, it gives CASNPGAEAGELFF.

For the CDR3, the DNA is TGTGCCAGCAGTGAAGCCGAAAAAAACATTCAGTACTTC. Amino acid sequence: CASSEAEKNIQYF. The V call is TRBV6-1, the J call TRBJ2-4; no clear D. V was cut by 0 bases and J by 4 bases, with 4 bases left in between. Per the germline V gene, CDR1 is MNHNS and CDR2 is SASEGT. This CDR3 contains 13 residues.

The chain uses TRBV5-6 and TRBJ1-4; a weak D match, TRBD1 (5 bases). This CDR3 contains 17 residues. Germline V lookup: CDR1 SGHDT, CDR2 YYEEEE. V was trimmed by 2 bases and J by 0 bases, leaving 14 bases between them. The CDR3 bases are TGTGCCAGCAGCTTCAGGTTGGGACTTGCAACTAATGAAAAACTGTTTTTT. Translated: CASSFRLGLATNEKLFF.